This is a list of T cell receptor beta chains from one sample in a study of shared clonotypes between healthy human individuals. Using immunoSEQ multiplex PCR, the repertoire was profiled, and TCRdb retains in-frame clones only, with some absent. The sample lists some 2.4 million clones; approximately 93% were seen once. The sample was naive CD4+ T cells from PBMCs. The receptor set was obtained from a man younger than 30 in good health. Some clones in this sample may be carry-over from other donors' samples. Both conserved end residues are part of each CDR3. The D gene is left open where the match is weak. Expanded clones are given a class, and other clones once, few, many or no size at all.

v_call: TRBV4-3; j_call: TRBJ2-1; clone_size: once; d_call: TRBD1; cdr3_nt: TGCGCCAGCAGCAAACAGGGGGCGTACAATGAGCAGTTCTTC; cdr3_aa: CASSKQGAYNEQFF
v_call: TRBV13; j_call: TRBJ1-2; clone_size: -; d_call: -; cdr3_nt: TGTGCCAGCAGCTCGCTAGCTAACTATGGCTACACCTTC; cdr3_aa: CASSSLANYGYTF
v_call: TRBV28; j_call: TRBJ2-7; clone_size: -; d_call: TRBD2; cdr3_nt: TGTGCCAGCACTAATAGCGGGAGTGTCTACGAGCAGTACTTC; cdr3_aa: CASTNSGSVYEQYF
v_call: TRBV6-6; j_call: TRBJ1-5; clone_size: -; d_call: -; cdr3_nt: TGTGCCAGCAGTTACTCGAATGGGGGGCCCCAGCATTTT; cdr3_aa: CASSYSNGGPQHF
v_call: TRBV11-2; j_call: TRBJ2-5; clone_size: -; d_call: -; cdr3_nt: TGTGCCAGCGCGCCGGGTTCCCAAGAGACCCAGTACTTC; cdr3_aa: CASAPGSQETQYF
v_call: TRBV19; j_call: TRBJ1-4; clone_size: once; d_call: -; cdr3_nt: TGTGCCAGTAGTATGGAGACTAATGAAAAACTGTTTTTT; cdr3_aa: CASSMETNEKLFF
v_call: TRBV10-2; j_call: TRBJ2-7; clone_size: -; d_call: -; cdr3_nt: TGCGCCAGCAGTGTGGACAGCTACTACGAGCAGTACTTC; cdr3_aa: CASSVDSYYEQYF
v_call: TRBV5-1; j_call: TRBJ2-6; clone_size: -; d_call: TRBD2; cdr3_nt: TGCGCCTCGCAGCGGGGGGACGGGGCCAACGTCCTGACTTTC; cdr3_aa: CASQRGDGANVLTF
v_call: TRBV28; j_call: TRBJ2-2; clone_size: -; d_call: -; cdr3_nt: TGTGCCAGCAGTCCCGGGACGCCATACACCGGGGAGCTGTTTTTT; cdr3_aa: CASSPGTPYTGELFF
v_call: TRBV2; j_call: TRBJ1-1; clone_size: once; d_call: TRBD1; cdr3_nt: TGTGCCAGCAGCTCCCAGGGGGCAGACACTGAAGCTTTCTTT; cdr3_aa: CASSSQGADTEAFF
v_call: TRBV2; j_call: TRBJ1-1; clone_size: -; d_call: -; cdr3_nt: TGTGCCAGCAGTGAAGACAGAATGAACACTGAAGCTTTCTTT; cdr3_aa: CASSEDRMNTEAFF
v_call: TRBV30; j_call: TRBJ2-7; clone_size: -; d_call: TRBD2; cdr3_nt: TGTGCCTGGAGCCTAGGGGGACTAGCGGGGGAGTGGGAAGAGCAGTACTTC; cdr3_aa: CAWSLGGLAGEWEEQYF
v_call: TRBV28; j_call: TRBJ2-1; clone_size: -; d_call: TRBD1; cdr3_nt: TGTGCCAGCAGCTCATCCTCTGGTTGGACAGGGCCCTACAATGAGCAGTTCTTC; cdr3_aa: CASSSSSGWTGPYNEQFF
v_call: TRBV5-1; j_call: TRBJ2-1; clone_size: -; d_call: -; cdr3_nt: TGCGCCAGCAGGATTGAGACTGGAAAGGGGAGTAGGAAAGGCCAGCAGTTCTTC; cdr3_aa: CASRIETGKGSRKGQQFF
v_call: TRBV5-1; j_call: TRBJ2-1; clone_size: -; d_call: TRBD2; cdr3_nt: TGCGCCAGCTTCGACCGGGGAACTAGCGGGGGGAAAAATGAGCAGTTCTTC; cdr3_aa: CASFDRGTSGGKNEQFF
v_call: TRBV10-2; j_call: TRBJ2-2; clone_size: -; d_call: TRBD2; cdr3_nt: TGCGCCAGCAAGACTAGCGGATACACCGGGGAGCTGTTTTTT; cdr3_aa: CASKTSGYTGELFF
v_call: TRBV18; j_call: TRBJ2-7; clone_size: -; d_call: -; cdr3_nt: TGTGCCAGCTCACCATACCAGAGCTCCTACGAGCAGTACTTC; cdr3_aa: CASSPYQSSYEQYF
v_call: TRBV9; j_call: TRBJ1-1; clone_size: few; d_call: -; cdr3_nt: TGTGCCAGCAGCCCCGGGGCCCACGGGACCGAAGCTTTCTTT; cdr3_aa: CASSPGAHGTEAFF
v_call: TRBV7-3; j_call: TRBJ2-3; clone_size: -; d_call: TRBD2; cdr3_nt: TGTGCCAGCAGCCTCCAGACTAGCGGGACGACAGATACGCAGTATTTT; cdr3_aa: CASSLQTSGTTDTQYF
v_call: TRBV6-5; j_call: TRBJ1-1; clone_size: -; d_call: TRBD1; cdr3_nt: TGTGCCAGCAGTTCGCGACAGGGAAGGTTCGCTGAAGCTTTCTTT; cdr3_aa: CASSSRQGRFAEAFF
v_call: TRBV5-1; j_call: TRBJ2-3; clone_size: -; d_call: TRBD2; cdr3_nt: TGCGCCAGCAGCGACCCTAGCGGGGACGCAGATACGCAGTATTTT; cdr3_aa: CASSDPSGDADTQYF
v_call: TRBV28; j_call: TRBJ2-3; clone_size: -; d_call: TRBD1; cdr3_nt: TGTGCCAGCAGGGCCGGGAGACAGGGGGTAGATACGCAGTATTTT; cdr3_aa: CASRAGRQGVDTQYF
v_call: TRBV5-6; j_call: TRBJ2-1; clone_size: -; d_call: -; cdr3_nt: TGTGCCAGCAGCATCTCCCCTCAGGCTACCAATGAGCAGTTCTTC; cdr3_aa: CASSISPQATNEQFF
v_call: TRBV28; j_call: TRBJ1-5; clone_size: -; d_call: -; cdr3_nt: TGTGCCAGCACCCGGGACATGCGGCAGCCCCAGCATTTT; cdr3_aa: CASTRDMRQPQHF
v_call: TRBV30; j_call: TRBJ1-5; clone_size: -; d_call: -; cdr3_nt: TGTGCCTGGAGTCGCCTCAGGGGTCAGCCCCAGCATTTT; cdr3_aa: CAWSRLRGQPQHF
v_call: TRBV7-6; j_call: TRBJ2-1; clone_size: -; d_call: -; cdr3_nt: TGTGCCAGCAGCTCGTCGGGACCTACGGATGAGCAGTTCTTC; cdr3_aa: CASSSSGPTDEQFF
v_call: TRBV19; j_call: TRBJ2-3; clone_size: -; d_call: -; cdr3_nt: TGTGCCAGTAGTATGGCGGGACATGATGGTACAGATACGCAGTATTTT; cdr3_aa: CASSMAGHDGTDTQYF